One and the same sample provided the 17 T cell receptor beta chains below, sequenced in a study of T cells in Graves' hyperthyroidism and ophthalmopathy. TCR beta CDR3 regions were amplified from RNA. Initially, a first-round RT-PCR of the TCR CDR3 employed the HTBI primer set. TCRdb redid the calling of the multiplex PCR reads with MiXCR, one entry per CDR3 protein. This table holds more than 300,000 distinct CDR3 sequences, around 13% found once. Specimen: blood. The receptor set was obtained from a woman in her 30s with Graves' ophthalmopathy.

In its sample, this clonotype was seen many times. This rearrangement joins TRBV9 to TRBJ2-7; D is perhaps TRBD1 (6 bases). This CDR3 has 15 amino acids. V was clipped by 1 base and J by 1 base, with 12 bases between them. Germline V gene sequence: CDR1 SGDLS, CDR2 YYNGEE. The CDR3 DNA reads TGTGCCAGCAGCGTATCAGCAGGGGTATCCTACGAGCAGTACTTC. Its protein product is CASSVSAGVSYEQYF.

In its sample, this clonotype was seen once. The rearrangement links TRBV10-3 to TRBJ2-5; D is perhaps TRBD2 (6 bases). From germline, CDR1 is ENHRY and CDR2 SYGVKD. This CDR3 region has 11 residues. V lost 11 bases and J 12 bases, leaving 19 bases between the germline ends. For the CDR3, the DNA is TGTGCCTGCGTTCGGGGAGGAGTCGAGTACTTC. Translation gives CACVRGGVEYF.

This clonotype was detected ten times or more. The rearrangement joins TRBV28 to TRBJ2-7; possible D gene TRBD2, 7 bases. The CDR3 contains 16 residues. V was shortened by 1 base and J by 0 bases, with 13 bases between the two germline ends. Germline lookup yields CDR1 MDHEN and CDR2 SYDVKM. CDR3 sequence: CASSLFGGLSSYEQYF. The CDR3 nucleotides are TGTGCCAGCAGTTTATTCGGGGGGCTTAGCTCCTACGAGCAGTACTTC.

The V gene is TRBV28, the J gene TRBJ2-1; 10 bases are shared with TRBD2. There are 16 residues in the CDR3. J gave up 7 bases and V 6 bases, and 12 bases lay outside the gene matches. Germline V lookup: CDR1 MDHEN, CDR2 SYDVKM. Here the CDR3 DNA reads TGTGCCAGCAGCCTAGGACTAGCGGCGGGGGCTAATGAGCAGTTCTTC. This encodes CASSLGLAAGANEQFF. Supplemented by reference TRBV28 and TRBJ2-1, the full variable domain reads DVKVTQSSRYLVKRTGEKVFLECVQDMDHENMFWYRQDPGLGLRLIYFSYDVKMKEKGDIPEGYSVSREKKERFSLILESASTNQTSMYLCASSLGLAAGANEQFFGPGTRLTVL.

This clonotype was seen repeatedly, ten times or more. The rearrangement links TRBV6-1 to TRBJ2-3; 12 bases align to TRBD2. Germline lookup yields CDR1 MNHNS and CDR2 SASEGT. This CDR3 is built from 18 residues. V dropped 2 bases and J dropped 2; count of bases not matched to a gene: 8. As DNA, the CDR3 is TGTGCCAGCAGTGAACCCCCACTAGCGGGGGGAAACACAGATACGCAGTATTTT. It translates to CASSEPPLAGGNTDTQYF.

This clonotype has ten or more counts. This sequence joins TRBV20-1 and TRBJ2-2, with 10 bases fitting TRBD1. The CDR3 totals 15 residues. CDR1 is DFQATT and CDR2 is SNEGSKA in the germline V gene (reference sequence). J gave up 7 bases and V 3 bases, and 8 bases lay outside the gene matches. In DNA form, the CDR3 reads TGCAGTGCTAGGGTGACGACAGGGGGCGGCGGGGAGCTGTTTTTT. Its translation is CSARVTTGGGGELFF.

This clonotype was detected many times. DNA of the CDR3: TGTGCCAGCAGCTTCGACCAGCCGAAGAACACTGAAGCTTTCTTT. This encodes CASSFDQPKNTEAFF. The J gene is TRBJ1-1, the V gene TRBV7-9; no reliable D call. Trimming shortened V by 3 bases and J by 1 base, and 12 bases separated the two germline ends. The CDR3 is 15 residues long. Germline V CDR1 and CDR2: SEHNR, FQNEAQ (reference sequence).

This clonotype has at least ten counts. DNA of the CDR3: TGTGCCAGCAGCCAGCCCGGACTAGCGGGGGGCGATGAGCAGTTCTTC. Translating it yields CASSQPGLAGGDEQFF. This chain uses TRBV4-2 with TRBJ2-1; 14 nucleotides align to TRBD2. The CDR3 has 16 amino acids. J was trimmed by 8 bases and V by 3 bases; bases with no gene match: 6. Germline values: CDR1 LGHNA, CDR2 YNFKEQ.

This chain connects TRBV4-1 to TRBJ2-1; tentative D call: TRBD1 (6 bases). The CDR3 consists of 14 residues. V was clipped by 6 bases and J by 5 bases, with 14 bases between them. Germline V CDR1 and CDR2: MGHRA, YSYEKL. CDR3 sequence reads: CASSPDRFDNEQFF. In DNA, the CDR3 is TGCGCCAGCAGTCCCGACAGGTTCGACAATGAGCAGTTCTTC.

Here the CDR3 DNA reads TGTGCCAGCAGCTTAGAGGGAAATACCTACAATGAGCAGTTCTTC. This gives the protein CASSLEGNTYNEQFF. The rearrangement uses TRBV11-2 and TRBJ2-1; no definite D call. V dropped 0 bases and J dropped 2 bases, with 8 bases sitting between them. CDR1 SGHAT and CDR2 FQNNGV come from the germline V gene. The CDR3 loop spans 15 amino acids.

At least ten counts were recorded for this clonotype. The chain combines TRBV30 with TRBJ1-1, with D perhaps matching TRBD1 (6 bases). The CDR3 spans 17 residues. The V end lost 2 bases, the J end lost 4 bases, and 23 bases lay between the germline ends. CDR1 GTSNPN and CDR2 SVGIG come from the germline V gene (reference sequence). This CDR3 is CAWSLLRGSLVRTEAFF. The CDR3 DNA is TGTGCCTGGAGTCTCCTTAGGGGGTCCCTCGTGCGCACTGAAGCTTTCTTT. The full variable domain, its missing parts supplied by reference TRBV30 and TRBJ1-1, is SQTIHQWPATLVQPVGSPLSLECTVEGTSNPNLYWYRQAAGRGLQLLFYSVGIGQISSEVPQNLSASRPQDRQFILSSKKLLLSDSGFYLCAWSLLRGSLVRTEAFFGQGTRLTVV.

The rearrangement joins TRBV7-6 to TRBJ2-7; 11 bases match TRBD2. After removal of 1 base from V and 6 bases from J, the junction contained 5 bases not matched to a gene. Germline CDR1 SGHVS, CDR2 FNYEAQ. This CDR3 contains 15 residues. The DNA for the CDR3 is TGTGCCAGCAGCTTAGTTCTAGCGGGGGGATCCGAGCAGTACTTC. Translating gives CASSLVLAGGSEQYF.

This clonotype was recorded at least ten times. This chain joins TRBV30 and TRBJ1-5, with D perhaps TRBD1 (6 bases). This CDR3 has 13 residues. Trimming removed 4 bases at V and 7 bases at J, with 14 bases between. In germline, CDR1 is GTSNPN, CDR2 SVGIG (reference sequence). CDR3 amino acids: CAWNKGGEQPQHF. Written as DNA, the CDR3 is TGTGCCTGGAATAAGGGGGGGGAGCAGCCCCAGCATTTT.

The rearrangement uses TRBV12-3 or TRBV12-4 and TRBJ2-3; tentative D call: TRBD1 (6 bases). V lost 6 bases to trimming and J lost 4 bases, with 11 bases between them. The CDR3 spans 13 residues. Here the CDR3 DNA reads TGTGCCAGCAGCCGACAGGTTTCAGATACGCAGTATTTT. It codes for CASSRQVSDTQYF.

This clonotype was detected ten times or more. DNA of the CDR3: TGTGCCAGCAGTCCCGGGACAGGGTCTCAGCCCCAGCATTTT. As protein: CASSPGTGSQPQHF. The chain is built from TRBV12-3 or TRBV12-4 and TRBJ1-5; 9 bases map to TRBD1. V lost 5 bases, J lost 6 bases, and 5 bases stayed unmatched. The length of the CDR3 is 14 residues.

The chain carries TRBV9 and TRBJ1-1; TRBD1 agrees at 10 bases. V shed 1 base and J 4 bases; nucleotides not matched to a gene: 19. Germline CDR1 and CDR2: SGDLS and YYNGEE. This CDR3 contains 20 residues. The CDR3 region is CASSVSSSTGGLTFGTEAFF. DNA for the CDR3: TGTGCCAGCAGCGTAAGCAGTTCGACAGGGGGCCTCACCTTCGGCACTGAAGCTTTCTTT.

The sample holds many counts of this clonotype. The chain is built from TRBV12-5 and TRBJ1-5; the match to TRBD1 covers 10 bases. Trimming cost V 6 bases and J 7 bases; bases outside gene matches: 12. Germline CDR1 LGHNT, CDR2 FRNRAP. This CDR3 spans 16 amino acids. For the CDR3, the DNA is TGTGCTAGTGGACCGGGACAGGGGCCACTTCAACAGCCCCAGCATTTT. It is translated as CASGPGQGPLQQPQHF.